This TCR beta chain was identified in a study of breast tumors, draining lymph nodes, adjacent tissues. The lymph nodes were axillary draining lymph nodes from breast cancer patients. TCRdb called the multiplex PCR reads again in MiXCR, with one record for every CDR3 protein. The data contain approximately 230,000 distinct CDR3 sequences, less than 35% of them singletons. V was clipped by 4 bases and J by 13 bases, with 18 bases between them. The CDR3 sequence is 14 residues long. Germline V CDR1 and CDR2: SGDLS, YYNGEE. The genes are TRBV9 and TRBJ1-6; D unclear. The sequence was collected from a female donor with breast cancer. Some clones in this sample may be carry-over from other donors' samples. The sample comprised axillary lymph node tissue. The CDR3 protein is CASSPPGKTVPLHF. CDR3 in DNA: TGTGCCAGCAGCCCGCCCGGAAAAACAGTTCCCCTCCACTTT. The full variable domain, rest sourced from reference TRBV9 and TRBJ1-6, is DSGVTQTPKHLITATGQRVTLRCSPRSGDLSVYWYQQSLDQGLQFLIQYYNGEERAKGNILERFSAQQFPDLHSELNLSSLELGDSALYFCASSPPGKTVPLHFGNGTRLTVT.